A selection of T cell receptor beta chains follows, all from one sample in a study of CD8 T cells in ankylosing spondylitis. TCRdb reanalysed the 5' RACE reads using MiXCR and keeps one entry per CDR3 protein. Of around 150,000 distinct CDR3 sequences listed, around 17% are singletons. The source material was blood, either unsorted or a sorted T cell fraction (not recorded which). Receptors were obtained from a male donor with ankylosing spondylitis or in good health (not recorded which). Each CDR3 is given with its conserved first and last residue. The D gene is left open where the match is weak. Size values are once, few and many counts, or a class for expanded clones, and some rows have none.

J gene,D gene,clone size,V gene,CDR3 DNA,CDR3 protein
TRBJ2-4,.,few,TRBV9,TGTGCCAGCAGCGTAGACCACCAGATAGCCAAAAACATTCAGTACTTC,CASSVDHQIAKNIQYF
TRBJ2-3,.,many,TRBV20-1,TGCAGTGCGGGGGAGGGGGGAGATACGCAGTATTTT,CSAGEGGDTQYF
TRBJ2-1,TRBD2,many,TRBV7-8,TGTGCCAGCAGCTTCGGACTAGCGGAAAGGAGCTCCTACAATGAGCAGTTCTTC,CASSFGLAERSSYNEQFF
TRBJ2-7,.,many,TRBV6-1,TGTGCCAGCAGTGAAGAAGGCAGAGCCTACGAGCAGTACTTC,CASSEEGRAYEQYF
TRBJ2-7,.,few,TRBV7-9,TGTGCCAGCAGCTTCGACTCCTTTAGCTCCTACGAGCAGTACTTC,CASSFDSFSSYEQYF
TRBJ2-1,TRBD2,.,TRBV5-1,TGCGCCAGCAGCTTGGGGACTAGCGCTAACAATGAGCAGTTCTTC,CASSLGTSANNEQFF
TRBJ1-4,.,many,TRBV7-9,TGCGCCAGCAGCTTGGCCGGGGGGACTAATGAAAAACTGTTTTTT,CASSLAGGTNEKLFF
TRBJ2-4,TRBD2,many,TRBV29-1,TGCAGCGTCGCTATAGCGGGACGAAACATTCAGTACTTC,CSVAIAGRNIQYF
TRBJ1-2,TRBD1,many,TRBV20-1,TGCAGTGCAAACCCAGGGGGAGGCTACACCTTC,CSANPGGGYTF
TRBJ2-5,.,many,TRBV18,TGTGCCAGCTCACCACCAACTCTCCAGACCCAGTACTTC,CASSPPTLQTQYF
TRBJ1-1,.,.,TRBV13,TGTGCCAGCAGCTTAGTCCTGACTCGGACTGAAGCTTTCTTT,CASSLVLTRTEAFF
TRBJ1-1,.,many,TRBV6-5,TGTGCCGCCGGGGACACTGAAGCTTTCTTT,CAAGDTEAFF
TRBJ2-2,.,once,TRBV7-8,TGTGCCAGCAGGAGGAGGGGGCGAGCGAACACCGGGGAGCTGTTTTTT,CASRRRGRANTGELFF
TRBJ1-1,.,.,TRBV12-3/TRBV12-4,TGTGCCAGCAGTAGAGGACTCCGGCTCACTGAAGCTTTCTTT,CASSRGLRLTEAFF
TRBJ2-7,.,.,TRBV5-1,TGCGCCAGCAGCTTGGTCGGCCAGGCTATACCGCGGTCCTACGAGCAGTACTTC,CASSLVGQAIPRSYEQYF
TRBJ2-7,.,many,TRBV7-2,TGTGCCAGCAGCTTAGAAAGGCGGCTGGGGGAGCAGTACTTC,CASSLERRLGEQYF
TRBJ2-7,TRBD2,many,TRBV20-1,TGCAGTGCTACAACGCTAGCGGGAGAATCCTACGAGCAGTACTTC,CSATTLAGESYEQYF
TRBJ2-7,.,few,TRBV5-1,TGCGCCAGCAGCCAGACAGCAGGCTCCTACGAGCAGTACTTC,CASSQTAGSYEQYF
TRBJ2-1,TRBD2,few,TRBV19,TGTGCCAGTAGAAGCAGCGGGAGCGCCTACAATGAGCAGTTCTTC,CASRSSGSAYNEQFF
TRBJ2-1,TRBD1,many,TRBV10-3,TGTGCCATCAGGGGACAGGGGGCGGTTTTTGAGCAGTTCTTC,CAIRGQGAVFEQFF
TRBJ2-7,.,many,TRBV20-1,TGCAGTGCTCCCCATCCGTACGAGCAGTACTTC,CSAPHPYEQYF
TRBJ1-1,.,many,TRBV4-1,TGCGCCAGCGGAACGACAGCAACTGAAGCTTTCTTT,CASGTTATEAFF
TRBJ2-2,TRBD1,few,TRBV29-1,TGCAGCGTTGGATGGGGACAGGTCTTTACCGGGGAGCTGTTTTTT,CSVGWGQVFTGELFF
TRBJ2-7,TRBD2,.,TRBV3-1,TGTGCCAGCAGCCAAGATGGCGGGAGTCAATACGAGCAGTACTTC,CASSQDGGSQYEQYF
TRBJ2-1,TRBD2,.,TRBV7-6,TGTGCCAGCAGCCCGAGCGGGGGGATCTACAATGAGCAGTTCTTC,CASSPSGGIYNEQFF
TRBJ2-6,TRBD1,many,TRBV20-1,TGCAGTGCTAGACGCAGGGGGCCCGGGGCCAACGTCCTGACTTTC,CSARRRGPGANVLTF
TRBJ2-7,TRBD2,.,TRBV13,TGTGCCAGCAGCTTAATGGCGGGAGGCTACGAGCAGTACTTC,CASSLMAGGYEQYF
TRBJ2-2,TRBD2,few,TRBV20-1,TGCAGTGCTGATAAAGCGGGGGGGACCGGGGAGCTGTTTTTT,CSADKAGGTGELFF
TRBJ2-3,.,.,TRBV9,TGTGCCAGCAGCGTATTTTCCACAGATACGCAGTATTTT,CASSVFSTDTQYF
TRBJ2-1,TRBD2,.,TRBV10-1,TGCGCCAGCAGTGATCCAGGGCGGGAGGGCAATGAGCAGTTCTTC,CASSDPGREGNEQFF
TRBJ2-7,TRBD2,.,TRBV11-3,TGTGCCAGCAGCTTAGGATACGGGAGGGCCCAATACGAGCAGTACTTC,CASSLGYGRAQYEQYF
TRBJ2-7,.,many,TRBV5-1,TGCGCCAGCAGGTCCTGGGCAAACTCCTACGAGCAGTACTTC,CASRSWANSYEQYF
TRBJ1-6,.,.,TRBV20-1,TGCAGTGCTAGTGCAGGGACGGATTCACCCCTCCACTTT,CSASAGTDSPLHF
TRBJ2-1,.,many,TRBV20-1,TGCAGTGCTAGAAGGGACTTCAACAATGAGCAGTTCTTC,CSARRDFNNEQFF
TRBJ1-4,TRBD1,many,TRBV5-1,TGCGCCAGCAGCCCGGGTGGAGGGGGCCGTGAAAAACTGTTTTTT,CASSPGGGGREKLFF
TRBJ2-1,.,many,TRBV6-6,TGTGCCAGCAGTTACGTGGTCACTCATGAGCAGTTCTTC,CASSYVVTHEQFF
TRBJ2-3,.,few,TRBV7-3,TGTGCCAGCAGCAGCGGGCAACGGGCGGATACGCAGTATTTT,CASSSGQRADTQYF
TRBJ1-5,.,few,TRBV2,TGTGCCAGCAGCCGGGACACTTCGGACAATCAGCCCCAGCATTTT,CASSRDTSDNQPQHF
TRBJ1-1,.,few,TRBV20-1,TGCAGTGCTAGAGATTCAGGGAACACTGAAGCTTTCTTT,CSARDSGNTEAFF